This T cell receptor (beta chain) originates from a study of cytotoxic CD8 clonotypes in ibrutinib-treated CLL (dated by TCRdb to the early 2020s). In terms of the full investigation: The cohort was composed of about 10 relapsed/refractory and roughly 16 treatment-naive patients; IGHV unmutated status was identified in 17 to 18 patients. Partial responses were observed in some 24 patients and complete responses in 2; after a median follow-up of 68 months, remission was maintained in 15 or so patients and progression was observed in about twelve. Response samples were taken after a median of approximately eleven months on treatment, ranging from roughly 6 to 36 months. On average, each sample had 255,043 productive templates and 94,082 productive rearrangements. Longitudinal samples were obtainable from about 30% of the roughly 90 participants in the trial. Cryopreserved peripheral blood mononuclear cells were obtained prior to treatment, at the time of response, and at either disease progression or sustained remission.

The research as a whole found: Lymph node repertoires were not examined, and the timing of sampling was not matched between patients in sustained remission and those whose disease progressed. At ibrutinib response clonality went up, during sustained remission it held steady, and at progression it dropped back toward baseline. Public clonotypes were rare and either contracted or stayed stable during treatment, and the rise in clonality at ibrutinib response reflected the expansion of private clonotypes. At baseline, clonality was higher than in age-matched healthy donors and showed a strong correlation with circulating CD8+ T-cell counts.

About this clone itself: There is no known antigen for this receptor. Per-nucleotide qualities are absent, and no much larger clonotype sits a single base away.

The CDR3 sequence holds 15 residues, the cysteine and phenylalanine included. The only DNA kept is the CDR3, 45 bases in frame from the first base. Cut back by 7 bases and 2 bases, the V and J ends lie 16 bases apart. In the germline V gene, CDR1 corresponds to SGHRS and CDR2 to YFSETQ. A MiSeq instrument was used for deep resolution sequencing, which targeted depths ranging from 1 in 1 million up to 1 in 200,000 T cells, with coverage averaging 10x for each clonotype. The immunoSEQ hsTCRB Kit was used to generate TCR beta libraries. The authors processed their data as follows. The data were analyzed with ImmunoSEQ Analyzer and ImmunoSEQ Data Assistant, and V, D and J gene assignments followed IMGT definitions. Clonality, which ranges from 0 to 1, was calculated by subtracting the normalized Shannon entropy of productive rearrangement frequencies from one. Only overrepresented clonotypes making up at least 0.05% of the repertoire of each patient were included in the public clonotype analysis. About a dozen age-matched healthy donor repertoires from immuneACCESS served as clonality controls. TCRdb provides this immuneACCESS table in a form limited to in-frame rearrangements. Some clones are lacking; in checked studies, under half of them reflect an unresolved V gene, and why the rest are absent is not known. Clonal size and the V and J genes are those of that table, whereas D and trimming came from the DNA. The sample profile shows some 27,000 clones; around three fifths of them were found once. Roughly 5.1% of the sample comes from the top ten.

For TCR beta library preparation, about 2 micrograms of genomic DNA was extracted from cryopreserved PBMCs. Longitudinal blood samples from CLL patients on ibrutinib monotherapy were analyzed using high-throughput TCR beta sequencing. Patients were enrolled in a phase 2 open-label single-center ibrutinib monotherapy trial. This receptor was taken from a human donor with chronic lymphocytic leukemia. Recombination linked TRBV5-1 to TRBJ1-3, and possibly TRBD1, on 5 matching bases. The sample was PBMCs, taken before ibrutinib treatment. Here is the DNA: TGCGCCAGCCGAAACATACAGGAGGCTGGAAACACCATATATTTT. This encodes CASRNIQEAGNTIYF.